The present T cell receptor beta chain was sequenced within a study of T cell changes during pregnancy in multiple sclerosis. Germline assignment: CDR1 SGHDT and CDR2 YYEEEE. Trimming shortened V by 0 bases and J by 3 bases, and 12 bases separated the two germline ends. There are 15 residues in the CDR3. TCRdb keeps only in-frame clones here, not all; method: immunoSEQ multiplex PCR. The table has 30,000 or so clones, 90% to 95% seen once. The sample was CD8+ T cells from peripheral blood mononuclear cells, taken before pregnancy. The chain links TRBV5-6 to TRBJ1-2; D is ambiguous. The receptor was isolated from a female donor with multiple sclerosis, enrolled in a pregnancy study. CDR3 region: CASSLEREGDYGYTF. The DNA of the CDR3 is TGTGCCAGCAGCTTGGAACGGGAGGGAGACTATGGCTACACCTTC.